This T cell receptor beta chain was obtained from a study of cytomegalovirus exposure and HLA in healthy donors. This clone appeared once. Its target is unknown. The donors comprised healthy bone marrow donors. Study-wide results and limits: Analyses of presence and absence presupposed an approximately uniform sequencing depth across donors. Common viral pathogens were later found to be apparently linked to several of the most significant clusters. Follow-up analysis later connected one missense variant in DCLRE1C with trimming of TCR beta V- and J-genes.

PCR used 60 Vbeta primers and 13 Jbeta primers. The protocol was immunoSEQ multiplex PCR, while the TCRdb copy is restricted to in-frame clones and leaves out a portion. The data show tens of thousands of clones, about 80% seen once. The sequencing sample was made of PBMCs. The origin of this receptor is a man younger than 30 in good health and CMV-seropositive.

CDR3 DNA sequence: TGCAGCGTCTTGTTAGCGGTTAGCTCCTACAATGAGCAGTTCTTC. Protein sequence: CSVLLAVSSYNEQFF. The V gene is TRBV29-1, the J gene TRBJ2-1; D is perhaps TRBD2 (6 bases). The V and J ends lost 6 bases and 0 bases respectively, with 15 bases between them. The CDR3 consists of 15 residues. Germline V gene sequence: CDR1 SQVTM, CDR2 ANQGSEA.